The 26 T cell receptor beta chains given below trace back to one sample, sequenced in a study of Ad26.COV2.S vaccination and SARS-CoV-2 variants. Repertoires were generated with immunoSEQ multiplex PCR, while TCRdb's copy carries only in-frame clones and drops some. The sample consists of 440,000 or so clones, nearly 90% of them appearing once. Treatment in this sample: around 19 received Ad26.COV2.S at low or high dose, single or two shots; roughly 5 received placebo; per-sample allocation not given. Following the first vaccine or placebo injection, samples were taken on day 63. The sequenced sample was peripheral blood, obtained in a trial of Ad26.COV2.S vaccine versus placebo. These receptors originate from a person aged 18-65 years who received the Ad26.COV2.S COVID-19 vaccine or a placebo.

This clone has more than one count but fewer than ten. The V and J genes are TRBV9 and TRBJ1-5; 8 positions agree with TRBD1. After removal of 2 bases from V and 6 bases from J, the junction contained 7 bases not matched to a gene. The germline V gene has CDR1 SGDLS and CDR2 YYNGEE. The CDR3 has 15 residues. The CDR3 sequence is CASSVGQGGGQPQHF. CDR3 in DNA: TGTGCCAGCAGCGTTGGACAGGGAGGAGGTCAGCCCCAGCATTTT.

The CDR3 DNA reads TGTGCCAGCTCACCACCGAACAGGCCCTACGAGCAGTACTTC. This encodes CASSPPNRPYEQYF. J is TRBJ2-7 and V is TRBV18; D possibly corresponds to TRBD1 (5 bases). The CDR3 is made up of 14 amino acids. V lost 0 bases to trimming and J lost 2 bases, with 8 bases between them. The germline V gene encodes CDR1 KGHSH and CDR2 LQKENI.

The rearrangement joins TRBV2 to TRBJ2-1; 8 nucleotides agree with TRBD2. The germline V gene encodes CDR1 SNHLY and CDR2 FYNNEI. The CDR3 runs 15 residues. V shed 6 bases and J 7 bases; nucleotides not matched to a gene: 11. CDR3 DNA: TGTGCCAGCAGGGACCCGGCGGGGGGTCAGAATGAGCAGTTCTTC. It is translated as CASRDPAGGQNEQFF.

V and J are TRBV5-5 and TRBJ1-2, with TRBD1 matching 9 bases. The V and J ends lost 4 bases and 5 bases, in that order; junction bases with no gene match: 6. The length of the CDR3 is 14 residues. Germline assignment: CDR1 SGHKS and CDR2 YYEKEE (reference sequence). This CDR3 is CASSPDRGGYGYTF. The CDR3 nucleotides are TGTGCCAGCAGCCCGGACAGGGGAGGGTATGGCTACACCTTC.

The chain joins TRBV9 to TRBJ2-2; 9 bases fit TRBD1. The CDR3 spans 15 residues. Germline CDR1 reads SGDLS; CDR2 reads YYNGEE. Trimming at V came to 3 bases and at J to 4 bases, leaving 4 bases not matched to a gene. The chain's CDR3 is CASSDRTGVTGELFF. The CDR3 DNA sequence: TGTGCCAGCAGCGACCGGACAGGGGTCACCGGGGAGCTGTTTTTT. The full variable domain, in which reference TRBV9 and TRBJ2-2 provide the parts outside the CDR3, is DSGVTQTPKHLITATGQRVTLRCSPRSGDLSVYWYQQSLDQGLQFLIQYYNGEERAKGNILERFSAQQFPDLHSELNLSSLELGDSALYFCASSDRTGVTGELFFGEGSRLTVL.

This clone turned up a few times. This chain links TRBV12-3 or TRBV12-4 with TRBJ1-2; D unresolved. The V gene lost 2 bases and the J gene lost 8 bases, with 12 bases spanning the gap. The CDR3 consists of 13 residues. CDR3 DNA sequence: TGTGCCAGCAGTTTATCCGTCGGGCGAGGCTACACCTTC. Protein product: CASSLSVGRGYTF.

The chain is built from TRBV28 and TRBJ1-2; a weak D match, TRBD1 (6 bases). CDR3 length equals 15 residues. The V gene's germline CDR1 is MDHEN and CDR2 SYDVKM. V was clipped by 3 bases and J by 2 bases, with 13 bases between them. The CDR3 sequence: CASSFRGQGNYGYTF. CDR3 nucleotides: TGTGCCAGCAGTTTCAGGGGTCAAGGAAACTATGGCTACACCTTC.

The genes are TRBV5-5 and TRBJ2-1, with TRBD2 matching over 13 bases. V lost 4 bases to trimming and J lost 4 bases; unmatched junction nucleotides: 17. The CDR3 loop spans 20 amino acids. The germline V gene encodes CDR1 SGHKS and CDR2 YYEKEE (reference sequence). CDR3 protein: CASSQRGLAGTTKIYNEQFF. The CDR3 DNA is TGTGCCAGCAGCCAGAGGGGACTAGCGGGAACCACGAAAATTTACAATGAGCAGTTCTTC.

This rearrangement joins TRBV27 to TRBJ2-7; TRBD2 is a possible D gene (5 bases). The CDR3 extends over 15 amino acids. Germline values: CDR1 MNHEY, CDR2 SMNVEV (reference sequence). V was pared by 8 bases and J by 0 bases, with 17 bases between. The CDR3 loop reads CASCRSSSGSYEQYF. The CDR3 DNA sequence: TGTGCCAGCTGCCGTTCGAGCAGCGGCTCCTACGAGCAGTACTTC.

J is TRBJ1-2 and V is TRBV7-9, with no clear D. V lost 3 bases to trimming and J lost 6 bases, with 8 bases between them. Germline V gives CDR1 SEHNR, CDR2 FQNEAQ (reference sequence). The CDR3 spans 12 residues. CDR3 sequence: CASSLSRNGYTF. The CDR3 coding sequence is TGTGCCAGCAGCTTGAGCAGGAATGGCTACACCTTC.

V gene TRBV25-1 combines with J gene TRBJ1-4; D not certain. The CDR3 has 14 residues. Trimming removed 1 base from V and 7 bases from J, with 10 bases in between. The V gene's germline CDR1 is MGHDK and CDR2 SYGVNS. CDR3 nucleotide sequence: TGTGCCAGCAGTGAATTCGTCGCCACTGAAAAACTGTTTTTT. Residues: CASSEFVATEKLFF.

The chain employs TRBV25-1 and TRBJ2-1; 12 nucleotides agree with TRBD2. The germline V gene has CDR1 MGHDK and CDR2 SYGVNS. The CDR3 runs 15 residues. V shed 3 bases, J shed 8 bases, and the junction held 5 bases outside the gene matches. CDR3 sequence: CASSDPGLAGDEQFF. The CDR3 nucleotides are TGTGCCAGCAGTGACCCGGGACTAGCGGGCGATGAGCAGTTCTTC. The whole variable domain, remainder taken from reference TRBV25-1 and TRBJ2-1, is EADIYQTPRYLVIGTGKKITLECSQTMGHDKMYWYQQDPGMELHLIHYSYGVNSTEKGDLSSESTVSRIRTEHFPLTLESARPSHTSQYLCASSDPGLAGDEQFFGPGTRLTVL.

The rearrangement joins TRBV27 to TRBJ2-5; maybe TRBD1 (5 bases). V lost 2 bases and J lost 3, with 13 bases in between. This CDR3 has 15 amino acids. Looked up from germline, CDR1 is MNHEY and CDR2 is SMNVEV (reference sequence). The CDR3 sequence: CASSLAGIGKETQYF. CDR3 sequence (DNA): TGTGCCAGCAGTTTAGCAGGGATTGGGAAAGAGACCCAGTACTTC.

The chain has TRBV29-1 and TRBJ1-5, with D perhaps TRBD1 (6 bases). Germline CDR1 and CDR2: SQVTM and ANQGSEA. The V end lost 4 bases, the J end lost 0 bases, and 13 bases lay between the germline ends. The CDR3 runs 15 residues. CDR3 region: CSVATGAGSNQPQHF. CDR3 nucleotide sequence: TGCAGCGTTGCAACGGGGGCAGGTAGCAATCAGCCCCAGCATTTT.

The genes are TRBV9 and TRBJ2-2; 8 positions match TRBD1. This CDR3 contains 13 residues. Germline CDR1 SGDLS, CDR2 YYNGEE. With V trimmed by 2 bases and J by 13 bases, 7 bases remained unmatched. The CDR3 coding sequence is TGTGCCAGCAGCGTCCGAGACAGGGGAGGGCTGTTTTTT. This gives the protein CASSVRDRGGLFF.

V usage is TRBV4-2 and J usage is TRBJ2-3; no reliable D call. Trimming cost V 8 bases and J 4 bases, with 13 bases left between them. Germline V gene lookup returns CDR1 LGHNA and CDR2 YNFKEQ. This CDR3 region has 13 residues. CDR3 DNA: TGTGCCAGCGCCATAATCGGGCCAGATACGCAGTATTTT. As protein: CASAIIGPDTQYF.

Only one count was recorded for this clone. V usage is TRBV7-9 and J usage is TRBJ2-1; TRBD2 is a possible D gene (7 bases). The CDR3 runs 15 residues. CDR1 is SEHNR, CDR2 FQNEAQ, per germline (reference sequence). V lost 5 bases, J lost 2 bases, and 13 bases lay in between. As DNA, the CDR3 is TGTGCCAGCAGCGCGACCGGGGGGCCCTACAATGAGCAGTTCTTC. Protein sequence: CASSATGGPYNEQFF.

The gene calls are TRBV13 and TRBJ2-5; tentatively, D is TRBD2 (5 bases). CDR3 length equals 13 residues. From germline, CDR1 is PRHDT and CDR2 FYEKMQ (reference sequence). The ends were cut back, 4 bases at V and 5 bases at J, with 11 bases in the middle. The CDR3: CASSSPGWETQYF. In DNA, the CDR3 is TGTGCCAGCAGCTCCCCGGGGTGGGAGACCCAGTACTTC.

V is TRBV7-9 and J is TRBJ1-1; TRBD1 might be the D (6 bases). Germline V gives CDR1 SEHNR, CDR2 FQNEAQ (reference sequence). CDR3 length: 14 residues. V lost 5 bases and J 4 bases, leaving 14 bases between the germline ends. In DNA form, the CDR3 reads TGTGCCAGCAGCCCCTCAGGGGTGGCCACTGAAGCTTTCTTT. This encodes CASSPSGVATEAFF.

The rearrangement links TRBV4-3 to TRBJ2-5, with D possibly TRBD2 on 6 matching bases. The CDR3 is made up of 15 amino acids. CDR1 is LGHNA, CDR2 YSLEER, per germline. Trimming took 1 base from V and 5 from J, leaving 14 bases between them. CDR3 protein: CASSQGPGGYETQYF. DNA for the CDR3: TGCGCCAGCAGCCAAGGACCCGGGGGATATGAGACCCAGTACTTC.

The J gene is TRBJ1-3, the V gene TRBV10-2; 12 nucleotides match TRBD1. There are 17 residues in the CDR3. Losses at the gene ends were 2 bases for V and 4 bases for J; bases not matched to a gene: 6. Germline V gives CDR1 WSHSY, CDR2 SAAADI. CDR3 loop: CASSEPRDRGPGNTIYF. The CDR3 nucleotides are TGCGCCAGCAGTGAGCCGAGGGACAGGGGGCCGGGAAACACCATATATTTT.

This clone was seen once. J is TRBJ2-2 and V is TRBV4-3; a weak D match, TRBD1 (5 bases). CDR1 is LGHNA, CDR2 YSLEER, per germline. CDR3 length: 14 amino acids. V was pared by 1 base and J by 7 bases, with 10 bases between. The CDR3: CASSQGQGIGELFF. In DNA, the CDR3 is TGCGCCAGCAGCCAAGGTCAGGGCATCGGGGAGCTGTTTTTT.

The chain joins TRBV6-6 to TRBJ1-5; D perhaps matches TRBD1 (6 bases). V was pared by 6 bases and J by 0 bases, with 15 bases between. The CDR3 has 16 amino acids. Germline V CDR1 and CDR2: MNHNY, SVGAGI (reference sequence). The CDR3 DNA reads as TGTGCCAGCAGACTGGACAGCTCCTATAGCAATCAGCCCCAGCATTTT. Its translation: CASRLDSSYSNQPQHF.

The chain couples TRBV7-2 to TRBJ1-1, with D possibly matching TRBD1 (6 bases). The CDR3 is made up of 15 amino acids. With 5 bases removed from V and 1 base from J, the gap between germline ends came to 14 bases. Per the germline V gene, CDR1 is SGHTA and CDR2 is FQGNSA. In DNA, the CDR3 is TGTGCCAGCAGCCCTAGGACAGACAGGAACACTGAAGCTTTCTTT. Residues: CASSPRTDRNTEAFF.

This clone has more than one count but fewer than ten. The genes are TRBV25-1 and TRBJ2-7, with D uncertain. Germline assignment: CDR1 MGHDK and CDR2 SYGVNS. V lost 3 bases, J lost 3 bases, and 12 bases lay in between. The CDR3 consists of 14 residues. The CDR3 loop reads CASSDRVFDYEQYF. The CDR3 DNA is TGTGCCAGCAGTGACCGGGTGTTCGACTACGAGCAGTACTTC.

This chain connects TRBV19 to TRBJ2-5; the match to TRBD2 covers 10 bases. V was clipped by 4 bases and J by 2 bases; unmatched bases: 4. The CDR3 spans 15 residues. Germline loops: CDR1 LNHDA, CDR2 SQIVND (reference sequence). CDR3 loop: CASSKASGGQETQYF. The CDR3 bases are TGTGCCAGTAGTAAGGCTAGCGGGGGTCAAGAGACCCAGTACTTC.